This T cell receptor beta chain is from a study of blood T cell repertoires in COVID-19. Across the whole study: There were acute and convalescent COVID-19 samples, and they came from the United States, Italy and Spain. T cells, B-cell-depleted T cells, or PBMCs supplied cDNA or gDNA.

The authors' processing: Reference gene primer amplification gave nucleated cell count estimates. Produced via immunoSEQ multiplex PCR; TCRdb's table is partial and in-frame only. Clone size and the V and J calls come from that table; the DNA yielded D and trimming. Here the sample spans 60,000 to 75,000 clones, 85% to 90% being singletons. The CDR3 loop spans 22 amino acids. The V gene's germline CDR1 is MGHRA and CDR2 YSYEKL. V was pared by 2 bases and J by 6 bases, with 23 bases of the junction left unmatched. The chain combines TRBV4-1 with TRBJ2-1, with 12 nucleotides matching TRBD1. Sample: peripheral blood. This receptor was identified in a human donor in a cohort sampled during active COVID-19. The CDR3 here is CASSQLPGQGALREGHVNEQFF. CDR3 nucleotide sequence: TGCGCCAGCAGCCAACTTCCGGGACAGGGGGCGTTGAGGGAGGGCCATGTCAATGAGCAGTTCTTC.